This entry is about one TCR beta chain. Its antigen is undetermined. This sample was taken from a study of cytomegalovirus exposure and HLA in healthy donors. The study's findings and limits: In vitro, three CMV-associated chains proved specific for CMV antigens. When a later analysis was performed, an Asian-associated ancestry cluster reportedly had fewer N-insertions than the approximately 600-donor mean. The records held CMV serostatus as the only immune exposure information. Prediction of most subjects' HLA-A and HLA-B alleles by TCR beta sequences was reportedly accurate.

Looked up from germline, CDR1 is SGHTA and CDR2 is FQGNSA. Between the trimmed V and J ends, which lost 0 bases and 5 bases, there was a span of 16 bases. The CDR3 spans 16 residues. Primers included in the PCR were 60 Vbeta and 13 Jbeta primers. Sequencing used immunoSEQ multiplex PCR; TCRdb keeps in-frame clones, though not all of them. Here the sample spans about 130,000 clones, 55% to 75% being singletons. This chain joins TRBV7-2 and TRBJ1-2; D uncertain. The origin of this receptor is a man aged 30 to 39 in good health and CMV-seronegative. Material: PBMCs. The CDR3 DNA follows: TGTGCCAGCAGCTTAGCGGTAGGGAGTTCATTTTATGGCTACACCTTC. Translation: CASSLAVGSSFYGYTF.